Reported below is one T cell receptor beta chain. Its antigen is unknown. There are 17 residues in the CDR3. Germline V gives CDR1 ENHRY, CDR2 SYGVKD. V dropped 0 bases and J dropped 8; count of bases not matched to a gene: 12. Measured with immunoSEQ multiplex PCR; TCRdb has only the in-frame clones, and not every one. The data hold more than 2,000,000 clones, with about 92% observed a single time. The sample belongs to a study of shared clonotypes between healthy human individuals. The study, taken as a whole, reports: Clonotype sharing among donors, it was expected, would be affected by sequencing depth.

The chain joins TRBV10-3 to TRBJ1-2; 10 nucleotides align to TRBD1. The sequenced sample consisted of naive CD4+ T cells sorted from blood. The subset is: CD45RA+ positively selected. The origin of this receptor is a young man in good health. CDR3 DNA: TGTGCCATCAGTGAGTCGTTCGGGACAGGGGCATTTGGCGGCTACACCTTC. Translating gives CAISESFGTGAFGGYTF.